The entry below describes one T cell receptor (beta chain). This clonotype has a handful of counts. Its binding antigen is unknown. It has no much larger one-base neighbor in the sample; base qualities were not kept. This entry comes from a study of CD4 T cell repertoires and nickel (dated by TCRdb to about 2020). Library preparation was by RT-PCR. The instrument was an Illumina MiSeq. TCRdb redid the processing of the public reads, applying fastp at Q25 and MiXCR, and retained in-frame beta chains. Here each entry gathers all rows of one CDR3 protein and keeps the most common genes and DNA. The sample has 550 to 700 distinct CDR3 sequences on record, about 45% of them singletons. The ten largest clonotypes hold around 15% of the sample. CDR1 LNHNV and CDR2 YYDKDF are derived from the germline V gene (reference sequence). Inclusive of the bounding cysteine and phenylalanine, the CDR3 is 14 residues long. The kept DNA is CDR3 alone, 42 bases in frame from the first base. Compared with germline, V lacks 4 bases and J lacks 0 bases; bases without a gene match: 1.

The origin of this receptor is a human donor in a nickel allergy study, with or without nickel allergy (not recorded which). It is not recorded whether this sample comes from one donor or several. The sample consisted of CD4+ T cells from blood, not recorded whether cultured. The chain is encoded by TRBV15 joined to TRBJ2-7; the central 9 bases match TRBD1. The CDR3 protein: CATSMGQGSYEQYF. Read as DNA, the sequence is TGTGCCACCAGCATGGGACAGGGCTCCTACGAGCAGTACTTC. Here the CDR3 is joined to the reference TRBV15 and TRBJ2-7 genes, and the full variable domain is: DAMVIQNPRYQVTQFGKPVTLSCSQTLNHNVMYWYQQKSSQAPKLLFHYYDKDFNNEADTPDNFQSRRPNTSFCFLDIRSPGLGDTAMYLCATSMGQGSYEQYFGPGTRLTVT.